A single sample is the source of the 24 T cell receptor beta chains below, sequenced in a study of cytomegalovirus exposure and HLA in healthy donors. Both 60 Vbeta primers and 13 Jbeta primers went into the PCR. Method: immunoSEQ multiplex PCR; TCRdb's copy keeps in-frame clones and lacks some. The sample totals about 72,000 clones. Sequenced input: PBMCs. Receptors were obtained from a man in his forties in good health and CMV-seronegative.

V is TRBV2 and J is TRBJ1-2; 8 nucleotides match TRBD1. The CDR3 contains 14 residues. Per the germline V gene, CDR1 is SNHLY and CDR2 is FYNNEI. V shed 5 bases and J 5 bases; nucleotides not matched to a gene: 7. The CDR3 is CASSSPGQEYGYTF. The CDR3 DNA follows: TGTGCCAGCAGTTCACCGGGACAGGAATATGGCTACACCTTC.

V is TRBV5-4 and J is TRBJ2-5; 8 bases map to TRBD1. Germline CDR1 and CDR2: SGHNT and YYREEE (reference sequence). Unmatched junction bases numbered 7, after V lost 4 bases and J lost 5 bases. The CDR3 extends over 14 amino acids. The CDR3 protein is CASSNEDRDETQYF. CDR3 nucleotide sequence: TGTGCCAGCAGCAATGAGGACAGGGACGAGACCCAGTACTTC.

The chain has TRBV7-6 and TRBJ2-2; 11 bases map to TRBD1. V gave up 5 bases and J gave up 6 bases; unmatched junction bases: 8. Germline V gene sequence: CDR1 SGHVS, CDR2 FNYEAQ. This CDR3 is built from 16 residues. The CDR3 sequence is CASSPRTGGGSGELFF. Here the CDR3 DNA reads TGTGCCAGCAGCCCACGGACAGGGGGCGGCTCCGGGGAGCTGTTTTTT.

V is TRBV5-1 and J is TRBJ2-3; 15 nucleotides agree with TRBD2. The CDR3 sequence is 16 residues long. Trimming at V came to 4 bases and at J to 5 bases, leaving 5 bases not matched to a gene. Germline V gene data show CDR1 as SGHRS and CDR2 as YFSETQ. The CDR3 DNA reads TGCGCCAGCAGCGCCGGGACTAGCGGGGGGATAGATACGCAGTATTTT. Translation: CASSAGTSGGIDTQYF.

The chain couples TRBV29-1 to TRBJ2-1, with TRBD1 matching over 7 bases. The junction had 4 bases not matched to a gene; V was cut back by 4 bases and J by 10 bases. CDR3 size: 11 residues. CDR1 and CDR2 (germline): SQVTM, ANQGSEA. The CDR3 sequence: CSVGSGQEQFF. The CDR3 nucleotides are TGCAGCGTTGGATCGGGACAGGAGCAGTTCTTC.

V gene TRBV5-8 combines with J gene TRBJ2-1, with TRBD2 matching 8 bases. V lost 0 bases, J lost 8 bases, and 7 bases stayed unmatched. Germline V gene lookup returns CDR1 SGHTS and CDR2 YDEGEE. The CDR3 loop spans 15 amino acids. In DNA form, the CDR3 reads TGTGCCAGCAGCTTGGGTAGCGGGGTGATCGATGAGCAGTTCTTC. Translation gives CASSLGSGVIDEQFF.

The chain combines TRBV6-1 with TRBJ2-1; D is perhaps TRBD1 (6 bases). CDR1 and CDR2 (germline): MNHNS, SASEGT. V was pared by 3 bases and J by 9 bases, with 9 bases between. The CDR3 is 12 residues long. For the CDR3, the DNA is TGTGCCAGCAGTGAGGGGGCCGGTGAGCAGTTCTTC. It encodes CASSEGAGEQFF.

The chain recombines TRBV11-1 with TRBJ2-7; 8 nucleotides agree with TRBD2. The CDR3 covers 15 residues. The V gene's germline CDR1 is SGHAT and CDR2 FQDESV (reference sequence). The trim removed 1 base at V and 2 bases at J, leaving 4 bases unmatched. In DNA form, the CDR3 reads TGTGCCAGCAGCTTAGGCGGGGGGCTCGCCTACGAGCAGTACTTC. This translates into CASSLGGGLAYEQYF.

The rearrangement uses TRBV18 and TRBJ2-7; 7 bases agree with TRBD1. CDR3 length equals 14 residues. Trimming at V came to 3 bases and at J to 6 bases, leaving 8 bases not matched to a gene. Germline V lookup: CDR1 KGHSH, CDR2 LQKENI. CDR3 DNA: TGTGCCAGCTCACCGCGACAGGGCGTTGGCGAGCAGTACTTC. This gives the protein CASSPRQGVGEQYF.

The V and J genes are TRBV4-1 and TRBJ2-5, with 10 bases aligning to TRBD1. V was clipped by 4 bases and J by 1 base; unmatched bases: 12. This CDR3 contains 18 residues. Germline V gene lookup returns CDR1 MGHRA and CDR2 YSYEKL. The DNA for the CDR3 is TGCGCCAGCAGCCGCGATCCCGGGACAGGGGCCTCCCAAGAGACCCAGTACTTC. It translates to CASSRDPGTGASQETQYF.

The chain links TRBV30 to TRBJ2-5; 9 bases are a match to TRBD2. With V trimmed by 5 bases and J by 5 bases, 9 bases remained unmatched. The germline V gene has CDR1 GTSNPN and CDR2 SVGIG (reference sequence). The CDR3 contains 14 residues. The CDR3 region has the DNA TGTGCCTGGGATGGCGGGGGGGGAGGGGAGACCCAGTACTTC. Protein sequence: CAWDGGGGGETQYF.

CDR3 DNA: TGTGCCAGCAGCTTAAGGGGGGGGACTTCTGGAAACACCATATATTTT. It specifies CASSLRGGTSGNTIYF. The chain is built from TRBV7-9 and TRBJ1-3; tentatively, D is TRBD1 (6 bases). CDR1 is SEHNR, CDR2 FQNEAQ, per germline (reference sequence). CDR3 size: 16 residues. Trimming took 2 bases from V and 1 from J, leaving 12 bases between them.

This chain links TRBV6-1 with TRBJ2-3; the match to TRBD2 covers 9 bases. Germline CDR1 and CDR2: MNHNS and SASEGT. V lost 3 bases to trimming and J lost 5 bases; unmatched junction nucleotides: 6. The CDR3 consists of 15 residues. CDR3 loop: CASSEGGGEVDTQYF. The CDR3 nucleotides are TGTGCCAGCAGTGAGGGCGGGGGGGAGGTAGATACGCAGTATTTT.

V is TRBV13 and J is TRBJ2-7; possible D gene TRBD1, 5 bases. V gave up 0 bases and J gave up 0 bases, with 9 bases separating them. Germline assignment: CDR1 PRHDT and CDR2 FYEKMQ (reference sequence). There are 15 residues in the CDR3. In nucleotides, the CDR3 is TGTGCCAGCAGCTTAGGTTCAGGGAACTCCTACGAGCAGTACTTC. This sequence encodes CASSLGSGNSYEQYF. Variable domain in full (rest from reference TRBV13 and TRBJ2-7): AAGVIQSPRHLIKEKRETATLKCYPIPRHDTVYWYQQGPGQDPQFLISFYEKMQSDKGSIPDRFSAQQFSDYHSELNMSSLELGDSALYFCASSLGSGNSYEQYFGPGTRLTVT.

The V and J genes are TRBV28 and TRBJ2-1; TRBD1 matches at 7 bases. V dropped 5 bases and J dropped 7; count of bases not matched to a gene: 11. The V gene's germline CDR1 is MDHEN and CDR2 SYDVKM. The CDR3 sequence is 15 residues long. As DNA, the CDR3 is TGTGCCAGCAGTGACTGGACAGGTATAACTAATGAGCAGTTCTTC. It is translated as CASSDWTGITNEQFF.

This chain connects TRBV7-2 to TRBJ1-1; D not resolved. The CDR3 loop spans 15 amino acids. Germline V gives CDR1 SGHTA, CDR2 FQGNSA. The ends were cut back, 5 bases at V and 6 bases at J, with 19 bases in the middle. CDR3 coding DNA: TGTGCCAGCAGCCCCTATCCGGGGTCTGGGGCTGAAGCTTTCTTT. Protein product: CASSPYPGSGAEAFF. The entire variable domain, with the rest obtained from reference TRBV7-2 and TRBJ1-1, is as follows: GAGVSQSPSNKVTEKGKDVELRCDPISGHTALYWYRQSLGQGLEFLIYFQGNSAPDKSGLPSDRFSAERTGGSVSTLTIQRTQQEDSAVYLCASSPYPGSGAEAFFGQGTRLTVV.

V and J are TRBV2 and TRBJ1-6; maybe TRBD1 (6 bases). The CDR3 is 17 residues long. V shed 4 bases and J shed 0 bases, with 13 bases lying between them. CDR1 SNHLY and CDR2 FYNNEI come from the germline V gene. The CDR3 region has the DNA TGTGCCAGCAGTGGCGGGGGGGCCAACTCCTATAATTCACCCCTCCACTTT. Its translation is CASSGGGANSYNSPLHF. Full variable domain (missing parts from reference TRBV2 and TRBJ1-6): EPEVTQTPSHQVTQMGQEVILRCVPISNHLYFYWYRQILGQKVEFLVSFYNNEISEKSEIFDDQFSVERPDGSNFTLKIRSTKLEDSAMYFCASSGGGANSYNSPLHFGNGTRLTVT.

V usage is TRBV5-1 and J usage is TRBJ1-6, with no clear D. This CDR3 is built from 13 residues. V dropped 0 bases and J dropped 7 bases, with 5 bases sitting between them. Germline V gene sequence: CDR1 SGHRS, CDR2 YFSETQ. CDR3 sequence reads: CASSLDENSPLHF. In nucleotides, the CDR3 is TGCGCCAGCAGCTTGGATGAGAATTCACCCCTCCACTTT.

The chain carries TRBV5-1 and TRBJ1-1; 8 bases map to TRBD1. The ends lost 2 bases at V and 4 bases at J; junction bases unmatched: 7. CDR1 SGHRS and CDR2 YFSETQ come from the germline V gene. This CDR3 has 15 residues. CDR3 protein: CASSLVLQGGTEAFF. DNA for the CDR3: TGCGCCAGCAGCTTAGTTTTACAGGGGGGCACTGAAGCTTTCTTT.

The chain combines TRBV5-6 with TRBJ2-3, with a possible D match to TRBD2 (6 bases). There are 16 residues in the CDR3. Germline-derived CDR1 and CDR2 are SGHDT and YYEEEE. V lost 4 bases and J 4 bases, leaving 19 bases between the germline ends. The CDR3 coding sequence is TGTGCCAGCAGCAATCGGGACTTCCCGGGGTCAGATACGCAGTATTTT. Protein product: CASSNRDFPGSDTQYF.

The V gene is TRBV6-1, the J gene TRBJ1-5; the D gene is possibly TRBD1 (5 bases). Trimming removed 7 bases at V and 7 bases at J, with 14 bases between. The germline gives CDR1 MNHNS, CDR2 SASEGT. This CDR3 is 13 amino acids long. The CDR3: CASTEVGGQPQHF. The CDR3 region has the DNA TGTGCCAGCACCGAGGTGGGGGGGCAGCCCCAGCATTTT.

The V gene is TRBV25-1, the J gene TRBJ2-5; D is ambiguous. Germline values: CDR1 MGHDK, CDR2 SYGVNS. The CDR3 totals 13 residues. V lost 2 bases, J lost 5 bases, and 9 bases lay in between. The CDR3 DNA is TGTGCCAGCAGTGAAGTGACACCGGAGACCCAGTACTTC. Protein sequence: CASSEVTPETQYF.

This rearrangement joins TRBV5-1 to TRBJ2-7; D may be TRBD1 (6 bases). Germline-derived CDR1 and CDR2 are SGHRS and YFSETQ. V lost 1 base and J 6 bases, leaving 8 bases between the germline ends. The CDR3 totals 12 residues. For the CDR3, the DNA is TGCGCCAGCAGCTTGACAGGGAGCGAGCAGTACTTC. Its protein is CASSLTGSEQYF.

As concerns this clone: The CDR3 carries no conserved terminal phenylalanine or tryptophan, so it likely arises from a read error. The chain uses TRBV6-5 and TRBJ1-1; D is unclear. This CDR3 spans 11 amino acids. With 6 bases removed from V and 5 bases from J, the gap between germline ends came to 7 bases. Germline V gene data show CDR1 as MNHEY and CDR2 as SVGAGI. The CDR3 coding sequence is TGTGCCAGCAGCCGAGGGACTGAAGCTTTCCTT. This gives the protein CASSRGTEAFL.